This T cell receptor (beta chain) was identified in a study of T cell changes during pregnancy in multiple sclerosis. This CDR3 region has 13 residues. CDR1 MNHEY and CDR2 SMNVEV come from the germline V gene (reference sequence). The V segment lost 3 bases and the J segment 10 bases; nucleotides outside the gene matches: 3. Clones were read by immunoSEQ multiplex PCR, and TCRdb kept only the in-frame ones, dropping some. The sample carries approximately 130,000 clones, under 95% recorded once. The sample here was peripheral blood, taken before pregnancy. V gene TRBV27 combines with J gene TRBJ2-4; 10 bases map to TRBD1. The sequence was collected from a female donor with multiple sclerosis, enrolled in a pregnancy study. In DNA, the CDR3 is TGTGCCAGCAGTTTGGGGACAGGGGTAATTCAGTACTTC. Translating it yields CASSLGTGVIQYF.